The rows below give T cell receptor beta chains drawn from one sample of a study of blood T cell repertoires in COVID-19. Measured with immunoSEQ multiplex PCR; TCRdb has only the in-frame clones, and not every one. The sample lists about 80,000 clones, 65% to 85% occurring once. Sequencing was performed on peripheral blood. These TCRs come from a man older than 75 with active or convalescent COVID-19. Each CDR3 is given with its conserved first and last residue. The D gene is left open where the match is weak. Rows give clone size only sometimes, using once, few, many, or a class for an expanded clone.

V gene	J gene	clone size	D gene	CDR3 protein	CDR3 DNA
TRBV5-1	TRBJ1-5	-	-	CASSLGGRDNQPQHF	TGCGCCAGCAGCTTGGGCGGCAGGGATAATCAGCCCCAGCATTTT
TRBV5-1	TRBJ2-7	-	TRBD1	CASNLGDRVNEQYF	TGCGCCAGCAACCTCGGGGACAGGGTAAACGAGCAGTACTTC
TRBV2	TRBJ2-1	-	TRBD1	CASSAQDRAYNEQFF	TGTGCCAGCAGTGCCCAGGACAGGGCCTACAATGAGCAGTTCTTC
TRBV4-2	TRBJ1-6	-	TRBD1	CASSQGQGGSPLHF	TGTGCCAGCAGCCAAGGGCAGGGGGGATCACCCCTCCACTTT
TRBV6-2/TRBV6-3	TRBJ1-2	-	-	CASSYGPGYTF	TGTGCCAGCAGTTACGGGCCTGGGTACACCTTC
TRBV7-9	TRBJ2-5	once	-	CASSPTGETQYF	TGTGCCAGCAGTCCTACCGGGGAGACCCAGTACTTC
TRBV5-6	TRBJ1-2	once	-	CASSLGPHPDSNYGYTF	TGTGCCAGCAGCTTGGGGCCCCACCCGGACAGTAACTATGGCTACACCTTC
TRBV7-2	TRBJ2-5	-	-	CASSFYRRETQYF	TGTGCCAGCAGCTTCTATCGCCGGGAGACCCAGTACTTC
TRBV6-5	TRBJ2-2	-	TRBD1	CASLDRAGGELFF	TGTGCCAGCTTAGACAGGGCTGGCGGGGAGCTGTTTTTT
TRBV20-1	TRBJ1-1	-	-	CSAARGSGAFF	TGCAGTGCTGCCAGGGGAAGCGGAGCTTTCTTT
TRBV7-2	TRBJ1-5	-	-	CASSLVVSNQPQHF	TGTGCCAGCAGCTTAGTAGTTTCTAATCAGCCCCAGCATTTT
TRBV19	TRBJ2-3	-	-	CASSSLRADTQYF	TGTGCCAGTAGTTCCCTTCGGGCAGATACGCAGTATTTT
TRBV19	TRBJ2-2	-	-	CASSIGGANTGELFF	TGTGCCAGTAGTATAGGGGGGGCGAACACCGGGGAGCTGTTTTTT
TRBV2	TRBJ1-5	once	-	CASKRQVAPDGQPQHF	TGTGCCAGCAAGCGACAGGTTGCCCCCGATGGTCAGCCCCAGCATTTT
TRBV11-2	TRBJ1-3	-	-	CASSPNPISGNTIYF	TGTGCCAGCAGCCCGAACCCTATCTCTGGAAACACCATATATTTT
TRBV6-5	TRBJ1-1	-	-	CASSYSGRGGPEAFF	TGTGCCAGCAGTTACTCCGGGAGGGGAGGCCCTGAAGCTTTCTTT
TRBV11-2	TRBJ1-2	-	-	CASSLGQFYGYTF	TGTGCCAGCAGCTTAGGACAGTTCTATGGCTACACCTTC
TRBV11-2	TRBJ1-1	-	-	CASSLANIGNTEAFF	TGTGCCAGCAGCTTAGCGAACATTGGGAACACTGAAGCTTTCTTT
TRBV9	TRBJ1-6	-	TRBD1	CASSVGGQGDSPLHF	TGTGCCAGCAGCGTAGGGGGGCAGGGGGATTCACCCCTCCACTTT
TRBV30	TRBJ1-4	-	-	CAWSVSANEKLFF	TGTGCCTGGAGTGTCTCCGCTAATGAAAAACTGTTTTTT
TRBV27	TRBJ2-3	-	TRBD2	CASSPAGIDTQYF	TGTGCCAGCAGTCCAGCGGGGATAGATACGCAGTATTTT
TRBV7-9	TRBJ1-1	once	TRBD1	CASSGMGTGEAFF	TGTGCCAGCAGCGGAATGGGGACAGGTGAAGCTTTCTTT